This T cell receptor beta chain was identified in a study of response to subunit inactivated influenza vaccine. There are a few counts of this clonotype. Antigen: not known. CDR1 MDHEN and CDR2 SYDVKM come from the germline V gene. The V end lost 5 bases, the J end lost 2 bases, and 9 bases lay between the germline ends. CDR3 length: 13 amino acids. TCRdb ran MiXCR on the RT-PCR reads and lists one entry per CDR3 protein. Of 650,000 to 700,000 distinct CDR3 sequences listed, about 15% are singletons. Regarding the study as a whole: It was suggested by the authors that few new T cells are recruited by each seasonal influenza vaccination.

The V call is TRBV28, the J call TRBJ1-1; the D is unclear. The TCR sequence derives from a man aged 50 to 60 who received an inactivated influenza vaccine. The source was PBMCs from blood, collected roughly 12 days after vaccination. The CDR3 sequence: CASSVNPNTEAFF. The CDR3 coding sequence is TGTGCCAGCAGTGTAAATCCTAACACTGAAGCTTTCTTT. Together with reference TRBV28 and TRBJ1-1, the CDR3 gives the full variable domain: DVKVTQSSRYLVKRTGEKVFLECVQDMDHENMFWYRQDPGLGLRLIYFSYDVKMKEKGDIPEGYSVSREKKERFSLILESASTNQTSMYLCASSVNPNTEAFFGQGTRLTVV.